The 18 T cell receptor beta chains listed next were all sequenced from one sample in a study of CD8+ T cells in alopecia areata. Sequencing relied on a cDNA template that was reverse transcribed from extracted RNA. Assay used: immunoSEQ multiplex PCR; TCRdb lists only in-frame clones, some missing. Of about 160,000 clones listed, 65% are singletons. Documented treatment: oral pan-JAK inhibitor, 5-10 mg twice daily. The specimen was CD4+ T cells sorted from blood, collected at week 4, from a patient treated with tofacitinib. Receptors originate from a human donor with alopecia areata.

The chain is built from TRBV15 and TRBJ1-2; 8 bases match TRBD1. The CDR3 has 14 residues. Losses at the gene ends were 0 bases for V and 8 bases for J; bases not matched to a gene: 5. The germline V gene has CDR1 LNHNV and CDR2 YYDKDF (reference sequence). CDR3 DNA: TGTGCCACCAGCAGAGACCAGGGGGCGAGGGGCTACACCTTC. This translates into CATSRDQGARGYTF.

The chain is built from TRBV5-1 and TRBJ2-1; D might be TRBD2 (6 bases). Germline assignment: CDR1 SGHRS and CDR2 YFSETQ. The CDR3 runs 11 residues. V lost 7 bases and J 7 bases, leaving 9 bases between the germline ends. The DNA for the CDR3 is TGCGCCAGCGCGGCGGGAAATGAGCAGTTCTTC. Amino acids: CASAAGNEQFF. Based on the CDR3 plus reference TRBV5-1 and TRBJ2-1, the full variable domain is KAGVTQTPRYLIKTRGQQVTLSCSPISGHRSVSWYQQTPGQGLQFLFEYFSETQRNKGNFPGRFSGRQFSNSRSEMNVSTLELGDSALYLCASAAGNEQFFGPGTRLTVL.

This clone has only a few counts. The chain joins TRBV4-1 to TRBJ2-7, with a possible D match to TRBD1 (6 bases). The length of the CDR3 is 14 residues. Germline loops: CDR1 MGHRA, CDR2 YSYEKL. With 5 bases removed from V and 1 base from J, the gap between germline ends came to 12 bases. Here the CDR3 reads CASSIRDTSYEQYF. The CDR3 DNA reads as TGCGCCAGCAGCATACGGGACACGTCCTACGAGCAGTACTTC.

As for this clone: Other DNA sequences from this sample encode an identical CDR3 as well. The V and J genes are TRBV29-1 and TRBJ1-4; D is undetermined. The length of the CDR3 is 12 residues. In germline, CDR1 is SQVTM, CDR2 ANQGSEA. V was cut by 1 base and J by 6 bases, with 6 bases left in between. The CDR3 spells CSVEGGDEKLFF. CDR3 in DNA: TGCAGCGTTGAAGGTGGGGATGAAAAACTGTTTTTT.

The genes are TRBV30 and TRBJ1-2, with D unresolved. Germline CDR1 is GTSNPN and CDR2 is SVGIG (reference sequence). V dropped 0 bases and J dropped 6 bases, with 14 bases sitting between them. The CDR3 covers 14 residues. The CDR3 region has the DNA TGTGCCTGGAGTGTAGTTACAGCTAAGGATGGCTACACCTTC. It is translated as CAWSVVTAKDGYTF.

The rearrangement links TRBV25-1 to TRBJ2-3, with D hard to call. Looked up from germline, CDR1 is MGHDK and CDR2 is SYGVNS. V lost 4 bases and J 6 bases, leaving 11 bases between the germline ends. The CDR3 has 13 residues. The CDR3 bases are TGTGCCAGCAGTGTCGTCGAAGGGGATACGCAGTATTTT. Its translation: CASSVVEGDTQYF.

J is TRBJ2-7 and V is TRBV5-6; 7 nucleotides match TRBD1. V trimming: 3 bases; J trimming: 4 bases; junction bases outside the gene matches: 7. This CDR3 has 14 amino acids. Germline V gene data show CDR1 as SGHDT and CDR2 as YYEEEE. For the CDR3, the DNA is TGTGCCAGCAGCTCGGACAGGAGGTGGTACGAGCAGTACTTC. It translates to CASSSDRRWYEQYF.

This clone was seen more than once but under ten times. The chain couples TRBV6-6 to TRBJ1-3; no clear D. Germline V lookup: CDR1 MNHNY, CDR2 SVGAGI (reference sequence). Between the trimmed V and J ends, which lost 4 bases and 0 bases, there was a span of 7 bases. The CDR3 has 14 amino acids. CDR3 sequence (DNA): TGTGCCAGCAGTTCCCAGAGCTCTGGAAACACCATATATTTT. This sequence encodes CASSSQSSGNTIYF.

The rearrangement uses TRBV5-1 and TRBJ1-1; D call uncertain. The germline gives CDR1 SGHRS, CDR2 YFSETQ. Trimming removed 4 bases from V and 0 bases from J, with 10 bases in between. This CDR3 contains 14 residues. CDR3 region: CASSRAGMNTEAFF. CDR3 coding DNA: TGCGCCAGCAGCCGCGCGGGGATGAACACTGAAGCTTTCTTT.

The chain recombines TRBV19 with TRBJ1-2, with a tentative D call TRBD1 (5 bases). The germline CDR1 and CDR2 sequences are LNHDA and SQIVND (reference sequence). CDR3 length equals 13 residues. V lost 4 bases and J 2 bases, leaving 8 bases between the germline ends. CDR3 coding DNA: TGTGCCAGTAGTACCGACAGCAACTATGGCTACACCTTC. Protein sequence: CASSTDSNYGYTF. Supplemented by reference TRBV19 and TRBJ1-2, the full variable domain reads DGGITQSPKYLFRKEGQNVTLSCEQNLNHDAMYWYRQDPGQGLRLIYYSQIVNDFQKGDIAEGYSVSREKKESFPLTVTSAQKNPTAFYLCASSTDSNYGYTFGSGTRLTVV.

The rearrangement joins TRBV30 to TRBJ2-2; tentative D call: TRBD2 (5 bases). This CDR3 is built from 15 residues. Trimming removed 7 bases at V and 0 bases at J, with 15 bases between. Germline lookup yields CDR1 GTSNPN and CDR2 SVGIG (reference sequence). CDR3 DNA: TGTGCCTCCCCCGGGGTTTCAACGAACACCGGGGAGCTGTTTTTT. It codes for CASPGVSTNTGELFF.

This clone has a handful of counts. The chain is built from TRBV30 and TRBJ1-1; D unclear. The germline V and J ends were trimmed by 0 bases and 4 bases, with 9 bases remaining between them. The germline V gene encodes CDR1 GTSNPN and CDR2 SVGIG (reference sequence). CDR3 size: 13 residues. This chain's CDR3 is CAWSVSVGTEAFF. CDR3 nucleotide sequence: TGTGCCTGGAGTGTTAGTGTAGGCACTGAAGCTTTCTTT.

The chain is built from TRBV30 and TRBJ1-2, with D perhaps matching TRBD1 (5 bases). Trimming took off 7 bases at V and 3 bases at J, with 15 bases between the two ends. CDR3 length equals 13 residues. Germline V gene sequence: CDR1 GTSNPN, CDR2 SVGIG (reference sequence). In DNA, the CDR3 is TGTGCCTCGGTGGGGGTTGGAGACTATGGCTACACCTTC. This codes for CASVGVGDYGYTF.

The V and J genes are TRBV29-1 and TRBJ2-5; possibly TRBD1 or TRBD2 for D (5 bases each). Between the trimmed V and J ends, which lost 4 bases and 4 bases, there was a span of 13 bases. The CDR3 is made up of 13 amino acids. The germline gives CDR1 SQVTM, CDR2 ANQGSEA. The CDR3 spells CSVAGTLGETQYF. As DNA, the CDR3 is TGCAGCGTTGCCGGGACCCTCGGAGAGACCCAGTACTTC. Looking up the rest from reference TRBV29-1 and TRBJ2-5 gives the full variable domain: SAVISQKPSRDICQRGTSLTIQCQVDSQVTMMFWYRQQPGQSLTLIATANQGSEATYESGFVIDKFPISRPNLTFSTLTVSNMSPEDSSIYLCSVAGTLGETQYFGPGTRLLVL.

The CDR3 region has the DNA TGTGCCAGTAGTCCCCGGGCCCCAGGAGGAAACTATGGCTACACCTTC. Its protein is CASSPRAPGGNYGYTF. V usage is TRBV19 and J usage is TRBJ1-2; D remains unclear. The V end was cut by 5 bases, the J end by 2 bases, with 18 bases between. The CDR3 is 16 residues long. In germline, CDR1 is LNHDA, CDR2 SQIVND (reference sequence).

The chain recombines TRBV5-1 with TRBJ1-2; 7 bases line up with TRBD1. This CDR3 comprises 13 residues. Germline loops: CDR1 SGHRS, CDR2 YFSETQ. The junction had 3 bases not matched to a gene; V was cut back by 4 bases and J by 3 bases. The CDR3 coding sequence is TGCGCCAGCAGCGCTACAGGGGACTATGGCTACACCTTC. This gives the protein CASSATGDYGYTF.

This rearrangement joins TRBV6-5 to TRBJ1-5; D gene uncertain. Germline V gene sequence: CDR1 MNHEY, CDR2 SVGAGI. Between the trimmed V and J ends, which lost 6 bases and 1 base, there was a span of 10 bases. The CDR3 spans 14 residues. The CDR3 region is CASSRGRSNQPQHF. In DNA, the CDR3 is TGTGCCAGCAGCCGTGGACGAAGCAATCAGCCCCAGCATTTT.

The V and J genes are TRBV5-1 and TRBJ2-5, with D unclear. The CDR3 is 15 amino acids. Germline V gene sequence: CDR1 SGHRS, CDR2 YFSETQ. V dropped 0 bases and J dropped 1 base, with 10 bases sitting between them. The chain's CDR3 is CASSLGPDFQETQYF. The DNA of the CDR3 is TGCGCCAGCAGCTTGGGTCCAGACTTCCAAGAGACCCAGTACTTC. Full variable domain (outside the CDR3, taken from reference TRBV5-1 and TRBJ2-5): KAGVTQTPRYLIKTRGQQVTLSCSPISGHRSVSWYQQTPGQGLQFLFEYFSETQRNKGNFPGRFSGRQFSNSRSEMNVSTLELGDSALYLCASSLGPDFQETQYFGPGTRLLVL.